These 3 T cell receptor beta chains share one sample of origin, sequenced in a study of cytotoxic CD8 clonotypes in ibrutinib-treated CLL (dated by TCRdb to the early 2020s). The time point label here, explained by the study, means: 12 to 13 months on ibrutinib. Libraries were made using the immunoSEQ multiplex PCR assay. TCRdb's version of the immuneACCESS table is confined to in-frame rearrangements and falls short of the full clone set. An unresolved V gene accounts for under half of the shortfall where checked; the remainder is of unknown origin. Within this sample are roughly 150,000 clones, with more than 65% of them counted one time only. Roughly 2% of the sample rests with the top ten. This sample comprised PBMCs, obtained after 12 months of ibrutinib treatment. Receptors originate from a human donor with chronic lymphocytic leukemia.

The chain uses TRBV2 and TRBJ1-2, with D possibly matching TRBD1 (5 bases). This CDR3 contains 13 residues. The V end lost 10 bases, the J end lost 5 bases, and 17 bases lay between the germline ends. Per the germline V gene, CDR1 is SNHLY and CDR2 is FYNNEI. The DNA of the CDR3 is TGTGCCAACGATTATCAGGGCACTTATGGCTACACCTTC. It codes for CANDYQGTYGYTF. The full variable domain, with the rest looked up from reference TRBV2 and TRBJ1-2, is EPEVTQTPSHQVTQMGQEVILRCVPISNHLYFYWYRQILGQKVEFLVSFYNNEISEKSEIFDDQFSVERPDGSNFTLKIRSTKLEDSAMYFCANDYQGTYGYTFGSGTRLTVV.

The chain recombines TRBV30 with TRBJ2-7, with D tentatively TRBD1 (6 bases). The V and J ends lost 4 bases and 5 bases respectively, with 15 bases between them. The CDR3 is 13 residues long. Germline values: CDR1 GTSNPN, CDR2 SVGIG (reference sequence). CDR3 region: CAWTETGSDEQYF. The CDR3 DNA reads TGTGCCTGGACGGAGACAGGAAGCGACGAGCAGTACTTC.

The V and J genes are TRBV2 and TRBJ2-2; D is perhaps TRBD1 (6 bases). Germline-derived CDR1 and CDR2 are SNHLY and FYNNEI. Trimming removed 7 bases at V and 6 bases at J, with 24 bases between. CDR3 length: 17 residues. The DNA for the CDR3 is TGTGCCAGCACGAAAAGGGACACCATGTCAGGGGCCGGGGAGCTGTTTTTT. Its protein is CASTKRDTMSGAGELFF.